Below are 18 T cell receptor beta chains sequenced from a single sample in a study of neurological immune-mediated disorders. The time point is: longitudinal time-point 2. One entry per CDR3 protein, called by TCRdb with MiXCR from the 5' RACE reads. The table has fewer than 70,000 distinct CDR3 sequences, roughly 10% seen once. Material for sequencing was PBMCs. The receptors originated from a man aged 30 to 39 in good health.

This clonotype was seen repeatedly, ten times or more. V usage is TRBV11-2 and J usage is TRBJ2-7; TRBD1 is a possible D gene (6 bases). The CDR3 sequence is 15 residues long. CDR1 is SGHAT and CDR2 is FQNNGV in the germline V gene. Trimming pared 3 bases from V and 3 bases from J, leaving 15 bases between. The CDR3 is CASSFAQGKFYEQYF. The CDR3 DNA reads TGTGCCAGCAGCTTCGCCCAGGGGAAATTCTACGAGCAGTACTTC.

In the case of this clonotype: A single base separates this from a much larger clone, so it may be a read error. The CDR3 spells CASSVGDRDRGLKNMNTGELFF. DNA of the CDR3: TGTGCCAGCAGCGTGGGGGACCGGGACAGGGGGCTGAAGAATATGAACACCGGGGAGCTGTTTTTT. The chain is built from TRBV9 and TRBJ2-2; TRBD1 matches 12 bases. This CDR3 spans 22 amino acids. With V trimmed by 2 bases and J by 1 base, 18 bases remained unmatched. Per the germline V gene, CDR1 is SGDLS and CDR2 is YYNGEE. Full variable domain (remainder filled in from reference TRBV9 and TRBJ2-2): DSGVTQTPKHLITATGQRVTLRCSPRSGDLSVYWYQQSLDQGLQFLIQYYNGEERAKGNILERFSAQQFPDLHSELNLSSLELGDSALYFCASSVGDRDRGLKNMNTGELFFGEGSRLTVL.

This clonotype was detected a few times. This chain links TRBV7-2 with TRBJ2-7; 7 positions match TRBD1. V lost 5 bases to trimming and J lost 2 bases; unmatched junction nucleotides: 9. Germline V gene data show CDR1 as SGHTA and CDR2 as FQGNSA. This CDR3 spans 15 amino acids. The CDR3: CASSLSGQLTYEQYF. CDR3 in DNA: TGTGCCAGCAGCCTGTCGGGACAGTTAACCTACGAGCAGTACTTC.

This clonotype occurred many times. This rearrangement joins TRBV12-3 or TRBV12-4 to TRBJ2-2, with D unresolved. Between the trimmed V and J ends, which lost 2 bases and 7 bases, there was a span of 5 bases. The CDR3 spans 12 residues. CDR3 region: CASSLTYGELFF. Written as DNA, the CDR3 is TGTGCCAGCAGTTTAACCTACGGGGAGCTGTTTTTT.

The chain is built from TRBV19 and TRBJ2-2, with D hard to call. In germline, CDR1 is LNHDA, CDR2 SQIVND (reference sequence). Trimming pared 8 bases from V and 2 bases from J, leaving 6 bases between. This CDR3 has 12 amino acids. CDR3 residues: CASAGNTGELFF. CDR3 in DNA: TGTGCCAGTGCAGGTAACACCGGGGAGCTGTTTTTT.

This clonotype was seen repeatedly, ten times or more. CDR3 region: CAISESGVQYEQYF. The CDR3, as DNA: TGTGCCATCAGTGAGTCCGGGGTTCAATACGAGCAGTACTTC. The chain recombines TRBV10-3 with TRBJ2-7, with TRBD2 as a possible D gene (5 bases). CDR3 length: 14 residues. Trimming took off 0 bases at V and 4 bases at J, with 10 bases between the two ends. Germline loops: CDR1 ENHRY, CDR2 SYGVKD.

This clonotype was recorded many times. The chain uses TRBV6-1 and TRBJ1-5, with D perhaps TRBD1 (5 bases). V was shortened by 5 bases and J by 3 bases, with 11 bases between the two germline ends. This CDR3 has 14 residues. Germline-derived CDR1 and CDR2 are MNHNS and SASEGT. The CDR3: CASSWGTYNQPQHF. CDR3 in DNA: TGTGCCAGCAGTTGGGGGACCTACAATCAGCCCCAGCATTTT.

This clonotype was seen many times. The chain carries TRBV10-3 and TRBJ2-5; D is unclear. Germline V CDR1 and CDR2: ENHRY, SYGVKD. This CDR3 spans 12 amino acids. V gave up 6 bases and J gave up 3 bases, with 8 bases separating them. The CDR3 coding sequence is TGTGCCATCAGCCAGCTAGAAGAGACCCAGTACTTC. Translated: CAISQLEETQYF.

This clonotype was seen at least ten times. The V and J genes are TRBV29-1 and TRBJ2-7, with D perhaps assigned TRBD1 or TRBD2 (7 bases each). CDR3 length: 16 residues. CDR1 is SQVTM, CDR2 ANQGSEA, per germline. V was clipped by 2 bases and J by 3 bases, with 20 bases between them. This CDR3 reads CSVETQRDSQNYEQYF. The CDR3 DNA is TGCAGCGTTGAAACACAGCGGGACAGCCAGAACTACGAGCAGTACTTC.

This clonotype has at least ten counts. J is TRBJ1-1 and V is TRBV7-2, with TRBD1 identical over 7 bases. Germline CDR1 is SGHTA and CDR2 is FQGNSA. This CDR3 contains 15 residues. With V trimmed by 5 bases and J by 1 base, 7 bases remained unmatched. CDR3 residues: CASSTQGVRNTEAFF. CDR3 coding DNA: TGTGCCAGCAGCACCCAGGGGGTTCGGAACACTGAAGCTTTCTTT.

This clonotype has a count of ten or more. The chain carries TRBV29-1 and TRBJ2-3; D might be TRBD1 (6 bases). CDR3 length equals 12 residues. From germline, CDR1 is SQVTM and CDR2 ANQGSEA. V shed 7 bases and J shed 2 bases, with 10 bases lying between them. The CDR3 protein is CSGRGNTDTQYF. The CDR3 nucleotides are TGCAGCGGCAGGGGTAACACAGATACGCAGTATTTT.

This clonotype appeared many times. The chain is built from TRBV7-6 and TRBJ2-3, with a weak D call TRBD2 (5 bases). V was pared by 5 bases and J by 0 bases, with 18 bases between. The CDR3 is 17 amino acids. The germline V gene has CDR1 SGHVS and CDR2 FNYEAQ. The CDR3 here is CASSNRWRAESTDTQYF. CDR3 in DNA: TGTGCCAGCAGCAACCGGTGGAGAGCGGAAAGCACAGATACGCAGTATTTT.

The genes are TRBV18 and TRBJ2-3, with 12 bases lining up with TRBD2. The CDR3 consists of 17 residues. CDR1 and CDR2 (germline): KGHSH, LQKENI. V lost 3 bases, J lost 5 bases, and 9 bases stayed unmatched. CDR3 in DNA: TGTGCCAGCTCACCGTTCGGACTAGCGGGATTTGAAGATACGCAGTATTTT. It specifies CASSPFGLAGFEDTQYF.

This clonotype was detected ten times or more. This chain links TRBV5-1 with TRBJ1-3; tentatively, D is TRBD1 (5 bases). The ends were cut back, 3 bases at V and 0 bases at J, with 13 bases in the middle. Germline V gives CDR1 SGHRS, CDR2 YFSETQ. CDR3 length equals 16 residues. CDR3 sequence (DNA): TGCGCCAGCAGCTACAACCCAGGGATCTCTGGAAACACCATATATTTT. Its translation: CASSYNPGISGNTIYF.

This clonotype was picked up many times. The chain has TRBV29-1 and TRBJ2-2; the match to TRBD2 covers 9 bases. The CDR3 spans 14 residues. CDR1 is SQVTM and CDR2 is ANQGSEA in the germline V gene. V trimming: 1 base; J trimming: 6 bases; junction bases outside the gene matches: 3. The CDR3 DNA is TGCAGCGTTGAAGGCGGGAGGGCCCCCGGGGAGCTGTTTTTT. Its translation: CSVEGGRAPGELFF.

This clonotype showed up many times. The chain recombines TRBV27 with TRBJ2-7; TRBD1 agrees at 7 bases. Trimming took 6 bases from V and 3 from J; bases not matched to a gene: 8. This CDR3 is 14 amino acids long. The germline V gene has CDR1 MNHEY and CDR2 SMNVEV (reference sequence). DNA of the CDR3: TGTGCCAGCAGCTTGGGACAGCAACTCTACGAGCAGTACTTC. Translation: CASSLGQQLYEQYF.

This clonotype occurred many times. The rearrangement joins TRBV9 to TRBJ1-2; D call uncertain. The CDR3 totals 15 residues. The ends were cut back, 3 bases at V and 7 bases at J, with 19 bases in the middle. From germline, CDR1 is SGDLS and CDR2 YYNGEE. CDR3 nucleotide sequence: TGTGCCAGCAGCGCGAGCCTGAGGGATATCGTTGGCTACACCTTC. Protein: CASSASLRDIVGYTF.

This clonotype was observed at least ten times. The chain uses TRBV5-1 and TRBJ2-1, with 13 bases matching TRBD2. The CDR3 totals 16 residues. The V gene end was trimmed by 0 bases and the J gene end by 6 bases; junction bases not matched to a gene: 3. CDR1 and CDR2 (germline): SGHRS, YFSETQ. This chain's CDR3 is CASSLGGTSGTNEQFF. In DNA, the CDR3 is TGCGCCAGCAGCTTGGGGGGGACTAGCGGGACCAATGAGCAGTTCTTC.